This TCR beta chain stems from a study of patients and donors after allogeneic stem cell transplantation. The CDR3 has 19 amino acids. Germline lookup yields CDR1 DFQATT and CDR2 SNEGSKA (reference sequence). V dropped 0 bases and J dropped 4 bases, with 22 bases sitting between them. TCRdb used MiXCR to reprocess the RT-PCR reads, holding one entry per CDR3 protein. The sample carries about 87,000 distinct CDR3 sequences, 5% recorded once. This clonotype has ten or more counts. The specimen was blood, either unsorted or a sorted T cell fraction (not recorded which). The source is a human donor who was either an allogeneic HSCT recipient or a stem cell or donor lymphocyte infusion donor (not recorded which). It is not recorded whose cells these are; they may come from a transplant donor. J is TRBJ1-6 and V is TRBV20-1, with D possibly being TRBD1 (5 bases). CDR3 bases: TGCAGTGCTAGAGAGGAGGGTCAGGGATTAGGGCGGTATAATTCACCCCTCCACTTT. Translated: CSAREEGQGLGRYNSPLHF.